A single sample gave rise to the 26 T cell receptor beta chains below, sequenced in a study of blood T cell repertoires in COVID-19. TCRdb's table, derived via immunoSEQ multiplex PCR, lists solely in-frame clones and lacks some. Among 200,000 to 300,000 clones listed, 70% to 90% were seen once. Sequenced sample: peripheral blood. These receptors originate from a man aged 25 to 40 with active or convalescent COVID-19.

V usage is TRBV3-1 (or the pseudogene TRBV3-2) and J usage is TRBJ1-3, with D possibly TRBD1 on 5 matching bases. V was trimmed by 4 bases and J by 0 bases, leaving 16 bases between them. Per germline, CDR1 LGHDT and CDR2 YNNKEL (reference sequence). This CDR3 has 17 amino acids. In nucleotides, the CDR3 is TGTGCCAGCAGCCCCATACAGGTCCCAAGCTCTGGAAACACCATATATTTT. This encodes CASSPIQVPSSGNTIYF.

The rearrangement links TRBV6-5 to TRBJ2-1; 10 bases agree with TRBD2. Trimming took 7 bases from V and 6 from J; bases not matched to a gene: 9. This CDR3 spans 15 amino acids. The germline V gene encodes CDR1 MNHEY and CDR2 SVGAGI. The CDR3 DNA sequence: TGTGCCAGCACCGACAAGCGGGGGGGTACCAATGAGCAGTTCTTC. Protein: CASTDKRGGTNEQFF.

V usage is TRBV6-6 and J usage is TRBJ2-1, with 7 nucleotides matching TRBD2. Germline assignment: CDR1 MNHNY and CDR2 SVGAGI (reference sequence). The CDR3 totals 13 residues. V shed 7 bases, J shed 6 bases, and the junction held 6 bases outside the gene matches. The CDR3 spells CASMGGFGNEQFF. CDR3 DNA: TGTGCCAGCATGGGGGGGTTCGGCAATGAGCAGTTCTTC.

The rearrangement uses TRBV27 and TRBJ1-2, with 10 bases fitting TRBD1. Germline CDR1 is MNHEY and CDR2 is SMNVEV (reference sequence). V lost 3 bases to trimming and J lost 7 bases; unmatched junction nucleotides: 2. This CDR3 region has 13 residues. The CDR3 sequence: CASSFRDRGGYTF. CDR3 in DNA: TGTGCCAGCAGTTTCCGGGACAGGGGTGGCTACACCTTC.

The rearrangement links TRBV19 to TRBJ1-3, with 9 bases matching TRBD1. Trimming removed 4 bases from V and 0 bases from J; junction bases left unmatched: 7. The CDR3 contains 17 residues. Germline V gives CDR1 LNHDA, CDR2 SQIVND (reference sequence). CDR3 amino acids: CASSTTGTGRSGNTIYF. CDR3 in DNA: TGTGCCAGTAGTACTACCGGGACAGGGCGCTCTGGAAACACCATATATTTT. Drawing the rest from reference TRBV19 and TRBJ1-3, the complete variable domain is DGGITQSPKYLFRKEGQNVTLSCEQNLNHDAMYWYRQDPGQGLRLIYYSQIVNDFQKGDIAEGYSVSREKKESFPLTVTSAQKNPTAFYLCASSTTGTGRSGNTIYFGEGSWLTVV.

This sequence joins TRBV9 and TRBJ2-7; 9 bases map to TRBD2. There are 15 residues in the CDR3. The germline V gene has CDR1 SGDLS and CDR2 YYNGEE. J was trimmed by 2 bases and V by 5 bases; bases with no gene match: 8. The chain's CDR3 is CASSRLAGPPYEQYF. The CDR3 DNA follows: TGTGCCAGCAGTCGTCTAGCGGGGCCCCCCTACGAGCAGTACTTC.

The V gene is TRBV30, the J gene TRBJ1-1; D perhaps matches TRBD1 (6 bases). This CDR3 region has 12 residues. In germline, CDR1 is GTSNPN, CDR2 SVGIG (reference sequence). The V end lost 3 bases, the J end lost 8 bases, and 13 bases lay between the germline ends. Here the CDR3 DNA reads TGTGCCTGGAGAGAAACAGGGCTCGAAGCTTTCTTT. This gives the protein CAWRETGLEAFF.

The rearrangement joins TRBV7-7 to TRBJ2-5; 8 positions match TRBD2. CDR1 is SSHAT, CDR2 FNYEAQ, per germline (reference sequence). V was pared by 5 bases and J by 0 bases, with 11 bases of the junction left unmatched. This CDR3 comprises 17 residues. CDR3 residues: CASSRGLAGGNQETQYF. For the CDR3, the DNA is TGTGCCAGCAGCCGAGGACTAGCTGGGGGGAACCAAGAGACCCAGTACTTC.

The chain links TRBV5-6 to TRBJ1-6; perhaps TRBD1 as D (6 bases). V lost 3 bases, J lost 8 bases, and 12 bases lay in between. The CDR3 covers 14 residues. Germline V CDR1 and CDR2: SGHDT, YYEEEE. The CDR3, as DNA: TGTGCCAGCAGCTCAGGGGAATCCTATTCACCCCTCCACTTT. It codes for CASSSGESYSPLHF.

CDR3 amino acids: CASSLVLEETQYF. CDR3 nucleotides: TGTGCCAGCAGCTTGGTACTTGAAGAGACCCAGTACTTC. The chain links TRBV5-4 to TRBJ2-5; D not resolved. Germline-derived CDR1 and CDR2 are SGHNT and YYREEE (reference sequence). The CDR3 extends over 13 amino acids. Trimming stripped 0 bases from V and 3 bases from J, with 6 bases between.

The chain has TRBV11-1 and TRBJ2-1; D is unresolved. The germline CDR1 and CDR2 sequences are SGHAT and FQDESV (reference sequence). The CDR3 consists of 14 residues. V shed 5 bases and J shed 4 bases, with 12 bases lying between them. CDR3 protein: CASSIRSQYNEQFF. The CDR3 nucleotides are TGTGCCAGCAGCATCCGGAGCCAGTACAATGAGCAGTTCTTC.

The chain carries TRBV4-3 and TRBJ2-2, with 13 bases fitting TRBD2. Germline-derived CDR1 and CDR2 are LGHNA and YSLEER. The trim removed 3 bases at V and 2 bases at J, leaving 3 bases unmatched. CDR3 length: 17 residues. The CDR3 bases are TGCGCCAGCAGCCAGACTAGCGGGGGGCCAAACACCGGGGAGCTGTTTTTT. This codes for CASSQTSGGPNTGELFF.

The V gene is TRBV27, the J gene TRBJ1-3; the D gene is possibly TRBD1 (6 bases). The CDR3 consists of 17 residues. Germline-derived CDR1 and CDR2 are MNHEY and SMNVEV (reference sequence). Deletions cut 5 bases from V and 0 bases from J, with 17 bases between. CDR3 DNA sequence: TGTGCCAGCAGTCCCCGACAGGCAACCTACTCTGGAAACACCATATATTTT. It yields the protein CASSPRQATYSGNTIYF.

The gene calls are TRBV5-1 and TRBJ2-3, with D maybe TRBD2 (7 bases). V was trimmed by 1 base and J by 4 bases, leaving 16 bases between them. CDR3 length: 16 amino acids. CDR1 and CDR2 (germline): SGHRS, YFSETQ. CDR3 sequence (DNA): TGCGCCAGCAGCTTGTCGAGGGGGGGCCGTGCAGATACGCAGTATTTT. Its protein product is CASSLSRGGRADTQYF.

This clone was observed a few times. The V and J genes are TRBV3-1 (or the pseudogene TRBV3-2) and TRBJ1-1; D is uncertain. The CDR3 sequence is 13 residues long. Trimming cost V 2 bases and J 7 bases, with 11 bases left between them. Germline CDR1 and CDR2: LGHDT and YNNKEL (reference sequence). CDR3 nucleotide sequence: TGTGCCAGCAGCCAATCGAGGGCATATGAAGCTTTCTTT. It translates to CASSQSRAYEAFF.

This sequence joins TRBV5-6 and TRBJ1-1; D remains ambiguous. The CDR3 consists of 14 residues. The germline V and J ends were trimmed by 4 bases and 6 bases, with 16 bases remaining between them. CDR1 and CDR2 (germline): SGHDT, YYEEEE. The CDR3 loop is CASSPGGRTAEAFF. CDR3 coding DNA: TGTGCCAGCAGCCCCGGCGGGAGGACGGCTGAAGCTTTCTTT.

This sequence joins TRBV19 and TRBJ1-1; D is ambiguous. The CDR3 runs to 15 residues. Germline V gene lookup returns CDR1 LNHDA and CDR2 SQIVND (reference sequence). V shed 6 bases and J shed 1 base, with 15 bases lying between them. The CDR3 coding sequence is TGTGCCAGTAGGAGACACGTTCTGGGGAACACTGAAGCTTTCTTT. It translates to CASRRHVLGNTEAFF.

The rearrangement joins TRBV2 to TRBJ2-2; D is possibly TRBD1 (6 bases). Trimming removed 6 bases from V and 4 bases from J, with 12 bases in between. The germline gives CDR1 SNHLY, CDR2 FYNNEI. This CDR3 spans 14 amino acids. This CDR3 is CASRRQGGTGELFF. The DNA of the CDR3 is TGTGCCAGCAGGCGACAAGGGGGCACCGGGGAGCTGTTTTTT. The whole variable domain, filled in from reference TRBV2 and TRBJ2-2, reads EPEVTQTPSHQVTQMGQEVILRCVPISNHLYFYWYRQILGQKVEFLVSFYNNEISEKSEIFDDQFSVERPDGSNFTLKIRSTKLEDSAMYFCASRRQGGTGELFFGEGSRLTVL.

This chain joins TRBV30 and TRBJ1-3; D gene ambiguous. The CDR3 spans 14 residues. The V gene's germline CDR1 is GTSNPN and CDR2 SVGIG (reference sequence). The V end lost 4 bases, the J end lost 0 bases, and 10 bases lay between the germline ends. The CDR3 DNA sequence: TGTGCCTGGAAGAGGGTCACCTCTGGAAACACCATATATTTT. Its translation is CAWKRVTSGNTIYF.

J is TRBJ1-3 and V is TRBV7-9; 8 bases are shared with TRBD1. There are 17 residues in the CDR3. Germline V gene data show CDR1 as SEHNR and CDR2 as FQNEAQ (reference sequence). The V segment lost 0 bases and the J segment 3 bases; nucleotides outside the gene matches: 7. The CDR3 spells CASSLASRTGFGNTIYF. The CDR3 region has the DNA TGTGCCAGCAGCTTAGCTTCCCGGACAGGGTTTGGAAACACCATATATTTT.

This sequence joins TRBV19 and TRBJ1-2; TRBD1 might be the D (6 bases). Between the trimmed V and J ends, which lost 3 bases and 0 bases, there was a span of 14 bases. Per the germline V gene, CDR1 is LNHDA and CDR2 is SQIVND (reference sequence). The CDR3 is 16 amino acids. The CDR3 protein is CASSMANREPNYGYTF. CDR3 DNA sequence: TGTGCCAGTAGTATGGCCAACAGGGAGCCTAACTATGGCTACACCTTC.

The rearrangement uses TRBV5-4 and TRBJ1-2; D is perhaps TRBD1 (6 bases). This CDR3 spans 14 amino acids. Trimming shortened V by 4 bases and J by 7 bases, and 17 bases separated the two germline ends. In germline, CDR1 is SGHNT, CDR2 YYREEE (reference sequence). The CDR3 region has the DNA TGTGCCAGCAGCCGTACAGGGTTTTCTTCTGGCTACACCTTC. Its protein is CASSRTGFSSGYTF.

The V and J genes are TRBV5-8 and TRBJ2-3; 7 bases map to TRBD2. Germline assignment: CDR1 SGHTS and CDR2 YDEGEE. The V segment lost 5 bases and the J segment 4 bases; nucleotides outside the gene matches: 16. The CDR3 runs to 17 residues. CDR3 protein: CASRRAGEIWEADTQYF. The CDR3 nucleotides are TGTGCCAGCAGGAGGGCGGGGGAAATTTGGGAAGCAGATACGCAGTATTTT.

The gene calls are TRBV24-1 and TRBJ2-3; 8 bases line up with TRBD2. The V and J ends lost 7 bases and 6 bases, in that order; junction bases with no gene match: 5. The CDR3 runs 13 residues. From germline, CDR1 is KGHDR and CDR2 SFDVKD. The CDR3 is CATSRGGLDTQYF. The CDR3 DNA is TGTGCCACCAGCCGGGGGGGCCTTGATACGCAGTATTTT.

The CDR3 here is CASSIDLTVRGGSYEQYF. Written as DNA, the CDR3 is TGTGCCAGTAGTATAGATCTGACCGTCCGGGGGGGCTCCTACGAGCAGTACTTC. The J gene is TRBJ2-7, the V gene TRBV19, with 8 bases that match TRBD2. The CDR3 is made up of 18 amino acids. Per germline, CDR1 LNHDA and CDR2 SQIVND (reference sequence). Trimming removed 0 bases from V and 0 bases from J; junction bases left unmatched: 10.

The chain uses TRBV20-1 and TRBJ1-5; D ambiguous. V was cut by 3 bases and J by 0 bases, with 12 bases left in between. The length of the CDR3 is 15 residues. Germline V gene data show CDR1 as DFQATT and CDR2 as SNEGSKA (reference sequence). CDR3 protein: CSASFSAVSNQPQHF. In DNA form, the CDR3 reads TGCAGTGCTAGTTTCTCGGCGGTTAGCAATCAGCCCCAGCATTTT.